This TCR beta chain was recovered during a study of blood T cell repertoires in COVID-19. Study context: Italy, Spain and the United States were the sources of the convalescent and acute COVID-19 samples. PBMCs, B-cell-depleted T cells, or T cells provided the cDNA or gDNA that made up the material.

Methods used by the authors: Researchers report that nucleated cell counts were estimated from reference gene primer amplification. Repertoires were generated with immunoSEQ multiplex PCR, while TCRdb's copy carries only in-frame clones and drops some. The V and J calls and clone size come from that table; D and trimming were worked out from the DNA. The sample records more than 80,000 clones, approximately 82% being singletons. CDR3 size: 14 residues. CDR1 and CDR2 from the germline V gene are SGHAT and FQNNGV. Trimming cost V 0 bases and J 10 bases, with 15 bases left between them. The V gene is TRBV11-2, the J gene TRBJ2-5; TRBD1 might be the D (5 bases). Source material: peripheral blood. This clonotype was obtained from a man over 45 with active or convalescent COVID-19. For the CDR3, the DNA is TGTGCCAGCAGCTTAGAGGGGCCACAACGTGACCAGTACTTC. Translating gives CASSLEGPQRDQYF.